Listed below are T cell receptor beta chains from one sample, sequenced in a study of cytomegalovirus exposure and HLA in healthy donors. Generated by immunoSEQ multiplex PCR, the TCRdb table keeps only in-frame clones and is missing some. The repertoire holds fewer than 60,000 clones, with 70% to 85% as singletons. Sequences were obtained from PBMCs. The receptors were gathered from a woman between 40 and 50 years old in good health and CMV-seropositive. The CDR3 runs from the conserved cysteine through the conserved F or W. Fields, in order: clone size, J gene, D gene, V gene, CDR3 DNA, CDR3 protein. The D gene is left open where the match is weak. Size values are once, few and many counts, or a class for expanded clones, and some rows have none.

.	TRBJ1-1	TRBD1	TRBV25-1	TGTGCCAGCTCGCTATCACAGGGGAGGACTGTGAACACTGAAGCTTTCTTT	CASSLSQGRTVNTEAFF
.	TRBJ2-5	.	TRBV15	TGTGCCACCGTCGAGGAGGGGCGGTCGCAAGAGACCCAGTACTTC	CATVEEGRSQETQYF
.	TRBJ1-5	.	TRBV19	TGTGCCAGTAGTATAGATCTGACAGTGGGCAATCAGCCCCAGCATTTT	CASSIDLTVGNQPQHF
.	TRBJ1-3	.	TRBV5-6	TGTGCCAGCAGCTTAGCCAGGGGAAACACCATATATTTT	CASSLARGNTIYF
.	TRBJ1-1	.	TRBV5-1	TGCGCCAGCAGCACACAGGGTCGGGGCACTGAAGCTTTCTTT	CASSTQGRGTEAFF
.	TRBJ1-1	.	TRBV18	TGTGCCAGCTCACCACGACCTGGGCCCATGAACACTGAAGCTTTCTTT	CASSPRPGPMNTEAFF
.	TRBJ1-3	.	TRBV13	TGTGCCAGCAGCTACGACAGTTTGGAAAACACCATATATTTT	CASSYDSLENTIYF
.	TRBJ2-2	.	TRBV7-6	TGTGCCAGCACGGGTCCGAACACCGGGGAGCTGTTTTTT	CASTGPNTGELFF
.	TRBJ1-4	TRBD1	TRBV27	TGTGCCAGCAGTCCCTGGGACAGGTTGACGACTAATGAAAAACTGTTTTTT	CASSPWDRLTTNEKLFF
.	TRBJ1-5	TRBD1	TRBV19	TGTGCCAGTAGTGCGGGACAGGGTAATACTCAGCCCCAGCATTTT	CASSAGQGNTQPQHF
.	TRBJ2-2	TRBD2	TRBV29-1	TGCAGCGTAGAACTAGCGGGGGGGACCGGGGAGCTGTTTTTT	CSVELAGGTGELFF
.	TRBJ2-7	.	TRBV4-1	TGCGCCAGCAGCCTGACTTCTGGTATGACCTACGAGCAGTACTTC	CASSLTSGMTYEQYF
few	TRBJ1-5	.	TRBV13	TGTGCCAGCAGCTTAGGACAGAGCAATCAGCCCCAGCATTTT	CASSLGQSNQPQHF
.	TRBJ2-2	.	TRBV4-1	TGCGCCAGCAGCCAAGCAGTATGGACACCGAACACCGGGGAGCTGTTTTTT	CASSQAVWTPNTGELFF
.	TRBJ1-3	.	TRBV6-5	TGTGCCAGCAGTTACGGCCCCTCTGGAAACACCATATATTTT	CASSYGPSGNTIYF
.	TRBJ1-1	.	TRBV14	TGTGCCAGCAGCCAAGGGGGCCCAGCAAGACGTAACACTGAAGCTTTCTTT	CASSQGGPARRNTEAFF
.	TRBJ1-1	.	TRBV5-4	TGTGCCAGCAGCCAAATGGACAGTGAAGCTTTCTTT	CASSQMDSEAFF
.	TRBJ2-7	TRBD1	TRBV27	TGTGCCAGCAGTTTATCGGCAGGGGGTGGGTACGAGCAGTACTTC	CASSLSAGGGYEQYF
.	TRBJ2-3	TRBD2	TRBV10-3	TGTGCCTCCGGACTAGCGGGGCCTGATGATACGCAGTATTTT	CASGLAGPDDTQYF
.	TRBJ2-1	TRBD2	TRBV7-2	TGTGCCAGCAGCTTAGGTACTAGCGGGGGCCGGGGGAATGAGCAGTTCTTC	CASSLGTSGGRGNEQFF
.	TRBJ1-6	TRBD1	TRBV10-3	TGTGCCATCAAGCCGGGACAGGGGAATTCACCCCTCCACTTT	CAIKPGQGNSPLHF
.	TRBJ2-3	TRBD1	TRBV7-2	TGTGCCAGCAGCTTAAACAGGGGGCGCGTAGATACGCAGTATTTT	CASSLNRGRVDTQYF
.	TRBJ1-6	.	TRBV18	TGTGCCAGCTCACCTGGGATGGACACAGATTCACCCCTCCACTTT	CASSPGMDTDSPLHF
.	TRBJ2-1	TRBD1	TRBV10-1	TGCGCCAGCAGTGAGAGACAGGGGGGCTACAATGAGCAGTTCTTC	CASSERQGGYNEQFF
few	TRBJ2-1	.	TRBV5-6	TGTGCCAGCAGCTTGGTTGGGGGCCCGGGGTACAATGAGCAGTTCTTC	CASSLVGGPGYNEQFF
.	TRBJ1-1	TRBD1	TRBV19	TGTGCCAGTAGTACAACAGGGGAAGGGGTCCGGAACACTGAAGCTTTCTTT	CASSTTGEGVRNTEAFF
.	TRBJ2-2	TRBD2	TRBV19	TGTGCCGCCCGTGGCGGGGGGCGGGTATTAGGGACCGGGGAGCTGTTTTTT	CAARGGGRVLGTGELFF
.	TRBJ2-3	.	TRBV30	TGTGCCTGGAGGCGGGGAATGGGCACAGATACGCAGTATTTT	CAWRRGMGTDTQYF
.	TRBJ1-2	TRBD1	TRBV7-8	TGTGCCAGCAGCTTAGGCTCCGGGACAGGGGTATTTGGCTACACCTTC	CASSLGSGTGVFGYTF
.	TRBJ2-7	.	TRBV5-1	TGCGCCAGCAGCTCAGTTAAAGCGGACGGCTCCTACGAGCAGTACTTC	CASSSVKADGSYEQYF
.	TRBJ1-2	.	TRBV7-2	TGTGCCAGCAGCCGGCTGTGGGAGAGGGAAAATGGCTACACCTTC	CASSRLWERENGYTF
.	TRBJ1-5	.	TRBV19	TGTGCCAGTAGTGACAAAAATCAGCCCCAGCATTTT	CASSDKNQPQHF
.	TRBJ2-1	.	TRBV27	TGTGCCAGCAGTCTGAGGGTCACGTTGTTCAATGAGCAGTTCTTC	CASSLRVTLFNEQFF
.	TRBJ1-1	.	TRBV30	TGTGCCTGGAGTCCGCGGGGGCCTTACACTGAAGCTTTCTTT	CAWSPRGPYTEAFF
few	TRBJ2-5	.	TRBV30	TGTGCCTGGAGCAGAGGGGGCGCGGGGCAAGAGACCCAGTACTTC	CAWSRGGAGQETQYF
once	TRBJ1-1	.	TRBV7-9	TGTGCCAGCAGCCAACACCAGGGATCTCTCGCTGAAGCTTTCTTT	CASSQHQGSLAEAFF
.	TRBJ2-7	TRBD2	TRBV18	TGTGCCAGCTCTCTCACTAGCGGGGGGCCCTACGAGCAGTACTTC	CASSLTSGGPYEQYF
.	TRBJ2-5	TRBD2	TRBV7-9	TGTGCCAGCAGCATTAGCGGGGGGGCCCGGGAGACCCAGTACTTC	CASSISGGARETQYF
.	TRBJ1-3	.	TRBV5-1	TGCGCCAGCAGCTTGACCGGGATCTCTGGAAACACCATATATTTT	CASSLTGISGNTIYF
few	TRBJ1-4	.	TRBV12-5	TGTGCTAGTGGTTCGGGTTTACGGGGTGAAAAACTGTTTTTT	CASGSGLRGEKLFF
.	TRBJ2-7	.	TRBV7-6	TGTGCCAGCAGCTCCCGGGGTTCCTACGAGCAGTACTTC	CASSSRGSYEQYF
few	TRBJ1-3	.	TRBV6-6	TGTGCCAGCAGTCAGTCCGGGGAATACTCTGGAAACACCATATATTTT	CASSQSGEYSGNTIYF
.	TRBJ2-2	TRBD1	TRBV6-5	TGTGCCAGCAGCTTGACAGGGTCCTCCGGGGAGCTGTTTTTT	CASSLTGSSGELFF